What follows are 5 T cell receptor beta chains derived from one specimen sequenced in a study of cytomegalovirus exposure and HLA in healthy donors (dated 2017 in TCRdb). Library creation used the immunoSEQ multiplex PCR assay. The multiplex PCR relied on a mix of 60 forward primers for TCR Vbeta segments and 13 reverse primers for TCR Jbeta segments. This is the immuneACCESS table as TCRdb keeps it, with only in-frame sequences that have V and J called. A part of the clones is gone; compared with another copy, unresolved V genes explain less than half, and the rest is unexplained. Counted in this sample were about 120,000 clones; about 78% of them appeared once. Of the sample, roughly 8.2% falls within the top ten clones. The sequencing sample was made of PBMCs. Every receptor here comes from a middle-aged woman in good health and CMV-seropositive.

This clone was observed a few times. The V call is TRBV5-1, the J call TRBJ2-3; a weak D match, TRBD1 (5 bases). The CDR3 covers 15 residues. From germline, CDR1 is SGHRS and CDR2 YFSETQ. The V end lost 0 bases, the J end lost 3 bases, and 11 bases lay between the germline ends. CDR3 region: CASSLGQGWTDTQYF. CDR3 in DNA: TGCGCCAGCAGCTTGGGGCAGGGCTGGACAGATACGCAGTATTTT.

This clone appeared once. CDR3 in amino acids: CASSQDRQGYYNEQFF. DNA of the CDR3: TGCGCCAGCAGCCAAGATCGACAGGGATATTACAATGAGCAGTTCTTC. The rearrangement links TRBV4-3 to TRBJ2-1, with 7 bases identical to TRBD1. V dropped 0 bases and J dropped 4; count of bases not matched to a gene: 6. Germline V gene data show CDR1 as LGHNA and CDR2 as YSLEER. The CDR3 is made up of 16 amino acids.

The rearrangement uses TRBV19 and TRBJ2-5, with 7 bases aligning to TRBD1. The tail of the sequence fits TRBJ2-7 better, so the J call may be wrong. Germline-derived CDR1 and CDR2 are LNHDA and SQIVND (reference sequence). The CDR3 loop spans 13 amino acids. The CDR3 protein is CATRQTGNYEQYF. The CDR3 DNA reads TGTGCCACCCGGCAGACAGGGAACTACGAGCAGTACTTC.

V usage is TRBV5-4 and J usage is TRBJ2-7; TRBD2 might be the D (5 bases). Trimming pared 4 bases from V and 0 bases from J, leaving 14 bases between. From germline, CDR1 is SGHNT and CDR2 YYREEE (reference sequence). The CDR3 sequence is 15 residues long. The CDR3 DNA reads as TGTGCCAGCAGCACCCGTACGGGGAGCTCCTACGAGCAGTACTTC. Its protein is CASSTRTGSSYEQYF.

With regard to this clone: The identical CDR3 is also encoded by other nucleotide sequences in the sample. The V call is TRBV9, the J call TRBJ1-2; D gene uncertain. The germline V gene encodes CDR1 SGDLS and CDR2 YYNGEE. CDR3 size: 13 residues. Trimming took off 0 bases at V and 2 bases at J, with 5 bases between the two ends. Here the CDR3 reads CASSVDTNYGYTF. CDR3 sequence (DNA): TGTGCCAGCAGCGTAGACACCAACTATGGCTACACCTTC.